A single T cell receptor (beta chain) is shown here with its context. The antigen is unknown. The CDR3 totals 18 residues. Trimming cost V 5 bases and J 7 bases, with 29 bases left between them. CDR1 is WNHNN, CDR2 SYGVQD, per germline (reference sequence). PCR primers comprised 60 Vbeta and 13 Jbeta primers. The data were produced by immunoSEQ multiplex PCR, yet TCRdb's version contains in-frame clones alone and is incomplete. The profile shows approximately 140,000 clones, 73% of them singletons. It was healthy bone marrow donors who served as donors. This sample is part of a study of cytomegalovirus exposure and HLA in healthy donors. Across the whole study: HLA-typed donors were the source of about 81 million unique TCRs held in an early data release. Study-wide findings and caveats: Among TCR beta chains, those listed as cytomegalovirus-associated numbered fewer than 200.

This rearrangement joins TRBV10-1 to TRBJ1-1; D is possibly TRBD1 (5 bases). The clonotype was recovered from a woman in her thirties or forties in good health and CMV-seronegative. The sequencing input was PBMCs. The CDR3, as DNA: TGCGCCAGCAGTTACCCGCCCGGGCCAACGGGGACTCCCGTTGAAGCTTTCTTT. Protein sequence: CASSYPPGPTGTPVEAFF.